The rows below give T cell receptor beta chains drawn from one sample of a study of OX40 agonist ivuxolimab in advanced cancers. Assay used: immunoSEQ multiplex PCR; TCRdb lists only in-frame clones, some missing. There are roughly 74,000 clones in the sample; about 87% occur only once, and 0.45% to 0.7% lies in the top ten. This material consisted of CD4+ or CD8+ T cells sorted from blood, taken in a trial of the OX40 agonist ivuxolimab. These receptors originate from an adult with an advanced solid tumor such as melanoma, head and neck, liver or kidney cancer. CDR3s include the opening cysteine and the closing phenylalanine or tryptophan. D genes are given only for firm matches. The size of a clone is reported for some rows only, either as once, few or many, or as a class for expanded clones.

clone_size	d_call	v_call	j_call	cdr3_nt	cdr3_aa
.	TRBD1	TRBV7-9	TRBJ1-5	TGTGCCAGCAGCTCCGACAGGGGACAGCCCCAGCATTTT	CASSSDRGQPQHF
once	.	TRBV5-8	TRBJ2-5	TGTGCCAGCAGCTTGGGCGGAGGGGGAGGTGTAGAGACCCAGTACTTC	CASSLGGGGGVETQYF
.	TRBD1	TRBV30	TRBJ1-1	TGTGCCTGGAGTGAGGACAGGGGGATGGCTTTCTTT	CAWSEDRGMAFF
.	TRBD1	TRBV6-5	TRBJ1-2	TGTGCCAGCAGCACCACTCAGGGGGCCTATGGCTACACCTTC	CASSTTQGAYGYTF
.	.	TRBV7-7	TRBJ2-7	TGTGCTAGCAGCCCGGGACTGGTATACGAGCAGTACTTC	CASSPGLVYEQYF
.	.	TRBV6-1	TRBJ1-2	TGTGCCAGCAGTCCCAAGGGGGTTGGCTACACCTTC	CASSPKGVGYTF
.	TRBD1	TRBV9	TRBJ2-7	TGTGCCAGCAGCCCCCGGACAGGGGGTTTGGACGAGCAGTACTTC	CASSPRTGGLDEQYF
.	.	TRBV29-1	TRBJ2-4	TGCAGCGTTGGTGTCGGGGGGCCTCTAGCCAAAAACATTCAGTACTTC	CSVGVGGPLAKNIQYF
.	TRBD1	TRBV7-2	TRBJ2-1	TGTGCCAGCAGCTTAGCAGGGACAGGGGGGGCCAATGAGCAGTTCTTC	CASSLAGTGGANEQFF
.	.	TRBV6-5	TRBJ2-7	TGTGCCAGCAGACGACAGTTGAGCTCCTACGAGCAGTACTTC	CASRRQLSSYEQYF
few	.	TRBV7-2	TRBJ2-3	TGTGCCAGCAGCCCCGGACTTTTTCCTTATACGCAGTATTTT	CASSPGLFPYTQYF
.	.	TRBV5-1	TRBJ1-1	TGCGCCAGCAGCTACCGGGGATCGAGCACTGAAGCTTTCTTT	CASSYRGSSTEAFF
.	.	TRBV7-9	TRBJ2-7	TGTGTGGTGAGGGGTGGGATATACGAGCAGTACTTC	CVVRGGIYEQYF
.	.	TRBV19	TRBJ1-1	TGTGCCAGTAGTGCCAACACTGAAGCTTTCTTT	CASSANTEAFF
.	TRBD1	TRBV6-6	TRBJ1-5	TGTGCCAGCAGTCGACAGGGAAGTCAGCCCCAGCATTTT	CASSRQGSQPQHF
.	.	TRBV7-2	TRBJ2-3	TGTGCCAGCAGCTTAGTCGGCGGCAGGGTGTTCACAGATACGCAGTATTTT	CASSLVGGRVFTDTQYF
.	.	TRBV5-5	TRBJ1-4	TGTGCCAGCAGCTTGGCTTTAAGGGTCTCTTATGAAAAACTGTTTTTT	CASSLALRVSYEKLFF
.	TRBD2	TRBV5-1	TRBJ2-5	TGCGCCAGCAGCTTAGGACTAGCGGTTTTCCAAGAGACCCAGTACTTC	CASSLGLAVFQETQYF
few	TRBD1	TRBV19	TRBJ1-3	TGTGCCAGTAGGACCTGGACAGGGCGGACTGGAAACACCATATATTTT	CASRTWTGRTGNTIYF